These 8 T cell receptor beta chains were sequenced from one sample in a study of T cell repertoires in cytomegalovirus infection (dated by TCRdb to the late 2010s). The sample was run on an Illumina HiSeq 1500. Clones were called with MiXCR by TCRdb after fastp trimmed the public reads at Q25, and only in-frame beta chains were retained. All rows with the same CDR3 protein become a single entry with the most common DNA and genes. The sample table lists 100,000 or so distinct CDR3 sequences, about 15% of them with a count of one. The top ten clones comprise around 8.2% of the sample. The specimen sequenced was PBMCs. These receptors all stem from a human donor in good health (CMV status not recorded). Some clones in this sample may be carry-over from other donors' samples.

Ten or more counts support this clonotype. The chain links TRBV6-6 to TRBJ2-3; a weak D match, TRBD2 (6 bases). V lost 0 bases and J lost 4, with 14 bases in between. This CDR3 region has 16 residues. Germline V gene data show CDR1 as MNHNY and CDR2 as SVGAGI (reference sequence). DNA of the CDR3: TGTGCCAGCAGTTACTCGCCCCCGGGGGTTCCAGATACGCAGTATTTT. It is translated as CASSYSPPGVPDTQYF.

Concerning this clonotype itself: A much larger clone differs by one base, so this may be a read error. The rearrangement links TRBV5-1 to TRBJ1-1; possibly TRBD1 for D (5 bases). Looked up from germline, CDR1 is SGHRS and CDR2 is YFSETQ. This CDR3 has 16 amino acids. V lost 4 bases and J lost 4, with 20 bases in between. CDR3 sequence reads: CASSASRTGQFTEAFF. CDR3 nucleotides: TGCGCCAGCAGCGCCTCCCGGACGGGGCAGTTCACTGAAGCTTTCTTT.

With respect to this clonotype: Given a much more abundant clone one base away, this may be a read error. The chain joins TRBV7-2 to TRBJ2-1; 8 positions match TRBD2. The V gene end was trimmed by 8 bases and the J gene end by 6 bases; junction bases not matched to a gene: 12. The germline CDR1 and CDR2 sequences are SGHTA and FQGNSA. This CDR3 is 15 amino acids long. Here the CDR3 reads CASGYGGAGSNEQFF. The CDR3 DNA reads TGTGCCAGCGGCTACGGGGGGGCCGGGAGCAATGAGCAGTTCTTC.

The CDR3 protein is CASSSWDRSKNIQYF. CDR3 in DNA: TGTGCCAGCAGTTCCTGGGACAGATCCAAAAACATTCAGTACTTC. The gene calls are TRBV28 and TRBJ2-4; 7 bases are a match to TRBD1. The germline gives CDR1 MDHEN, CDR2 SYDVKM. The CDR3 runs 15 residues. J was trimmed by 2 bases and V by 4 bases; bases with no gene match: 5.

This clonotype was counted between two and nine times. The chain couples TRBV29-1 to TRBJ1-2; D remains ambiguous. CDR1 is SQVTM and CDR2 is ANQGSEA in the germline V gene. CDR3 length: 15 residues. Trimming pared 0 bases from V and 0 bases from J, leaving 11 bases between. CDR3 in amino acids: CSVEDRYTANYGYTF. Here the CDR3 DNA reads TGCAGCGTTGAAGATCGGTATACTGCTAACTATGGCTACACCTTC.

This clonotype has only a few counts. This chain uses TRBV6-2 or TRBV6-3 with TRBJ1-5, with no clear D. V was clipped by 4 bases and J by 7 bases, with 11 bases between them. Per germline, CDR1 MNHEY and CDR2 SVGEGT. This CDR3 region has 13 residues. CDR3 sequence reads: CASSWRFGQPQHF. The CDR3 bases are TGTGCCAGCAGTTGGCGTTTCGGACAGCCCCAGCATTTT.

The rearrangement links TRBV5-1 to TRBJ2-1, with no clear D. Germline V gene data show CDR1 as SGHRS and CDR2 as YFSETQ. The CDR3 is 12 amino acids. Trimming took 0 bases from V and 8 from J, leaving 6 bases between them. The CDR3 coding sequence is TGCGCCAGCAGCTTGGTATTGGATGAGCAGTTCTTC. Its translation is CASSLVLDEQFF.

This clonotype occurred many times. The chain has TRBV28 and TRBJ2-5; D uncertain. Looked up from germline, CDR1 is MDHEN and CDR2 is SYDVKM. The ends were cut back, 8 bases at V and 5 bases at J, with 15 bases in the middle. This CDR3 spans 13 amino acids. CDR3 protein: CASGSPGRETQYF. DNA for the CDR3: TGTGCCAGCGGGTCCCCGGGTAGGGAGACCCAGTACTTC.